Reported below is one T cell receptor (beta chain). The CDR3 has 14 amino acids. CDR1 and CDR2 from the germline V gene are SGDLS and YYNGEE. V dropped 0 bases and J dropped 7 bases, with 11 bases sitting between them. TCRdb called the RT-PCR reads again in MiXCR, with one record for every CDR3 protein. The sample holds about 200,000 distinct CDR3 sequences, 41% seen once. This specimen comes from a study of patients and donors after allogeneic stem cell transplantation. The sample comprised blood, either unsorted or a sorted T cell fraction (not recorded which). The V and J genes are TRBV9 and TRBJ2-1; D gene unclear. The TCR sequence derives from a human donor who was either an allogeneic HSCT recipient or a stem cell or donor lymphocyte infusion donor (not recorded which). It is not recorded whose cells these are; they may come from a transplant donor. The CDR3 protein is CASSVAPHPNEQFF. DNA for the CDR3: TGTGCCAGCAGCGTAGCTCCCCACCCGAATGAGCAGTTCTTC.